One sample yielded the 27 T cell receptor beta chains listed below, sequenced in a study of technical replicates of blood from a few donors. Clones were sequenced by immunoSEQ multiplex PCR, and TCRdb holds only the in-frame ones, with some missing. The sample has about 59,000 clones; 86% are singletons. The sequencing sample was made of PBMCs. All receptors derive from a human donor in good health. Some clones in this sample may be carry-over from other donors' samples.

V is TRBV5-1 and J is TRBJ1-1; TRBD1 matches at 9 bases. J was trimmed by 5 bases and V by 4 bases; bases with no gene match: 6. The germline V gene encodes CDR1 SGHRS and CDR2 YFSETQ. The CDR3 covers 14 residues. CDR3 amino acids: CASSAQGAQTEAFF. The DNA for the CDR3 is TGCGCCAGCAGCGCACAGGGGGCGCAGACTGAAGCTTTCTTT.

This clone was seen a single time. CDR3 DNA sequence: TGTGCCATCCGGGACACCTCCCCCCTCTACAATGAGCAGTTCTTC. As protein: CAIRDTSPLYNEQFF. The chain couples TRBV10-3 to TRBJ2-1, with a possible D match to TRBD1 (6 bases). The V gene lost 8 bases and the J gene lost 3 bases, with 17 bases spanning the gap. CDR1 is ENHRY, CDR2 SYGVKD, per germline. This CDR3 spans 15 amino acids.

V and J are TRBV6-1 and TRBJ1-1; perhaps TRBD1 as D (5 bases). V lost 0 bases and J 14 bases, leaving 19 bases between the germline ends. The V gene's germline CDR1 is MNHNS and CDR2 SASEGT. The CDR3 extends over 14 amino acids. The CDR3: CASSEAGPYHARFF. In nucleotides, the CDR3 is TGTGCCAGCAGTGAAGCGGGGCCGTATCACGCCCGCTTCTTT.

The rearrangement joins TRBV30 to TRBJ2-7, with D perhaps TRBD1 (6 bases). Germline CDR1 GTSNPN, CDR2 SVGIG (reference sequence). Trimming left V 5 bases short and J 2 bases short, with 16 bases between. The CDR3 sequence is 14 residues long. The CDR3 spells CAWARDTLPYEQYF. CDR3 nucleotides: TGTGCCTGGGCTAGGGACACCCTCCCCTACGAGCAGTACTTC.

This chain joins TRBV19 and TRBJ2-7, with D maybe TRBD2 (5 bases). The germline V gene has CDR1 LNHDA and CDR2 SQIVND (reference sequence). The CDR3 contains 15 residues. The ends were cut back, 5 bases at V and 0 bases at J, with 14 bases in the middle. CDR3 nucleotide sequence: TGTGCCAGTAGTCCCTGGACGGGGAGCTCCTACGAGCAGTACTTC. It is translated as CASSPWTGSSYEQYF.

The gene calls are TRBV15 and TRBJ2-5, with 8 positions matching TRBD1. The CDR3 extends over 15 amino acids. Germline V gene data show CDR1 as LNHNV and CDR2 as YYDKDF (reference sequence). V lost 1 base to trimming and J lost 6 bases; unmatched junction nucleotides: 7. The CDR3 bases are TGTGCCACCAGCAGAGGGACAGGGTTAGGGAAGACCCAGTACTTC. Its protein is CATSRGTGLGKTQYF.

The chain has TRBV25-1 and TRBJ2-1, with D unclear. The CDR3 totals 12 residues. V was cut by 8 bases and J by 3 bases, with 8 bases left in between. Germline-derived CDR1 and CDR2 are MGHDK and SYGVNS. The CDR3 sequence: CASRRLYNEQFF. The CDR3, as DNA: TGTGCCAGCCGGCGGCTCTACAATGAGCAGTTCTTC.

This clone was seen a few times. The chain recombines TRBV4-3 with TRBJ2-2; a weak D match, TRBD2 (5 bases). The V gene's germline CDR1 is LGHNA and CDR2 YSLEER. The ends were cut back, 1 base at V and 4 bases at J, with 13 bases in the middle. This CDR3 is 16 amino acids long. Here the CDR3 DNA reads TGCGCCAGCAGCCAAGGCTCAAGGACTTCCACCGGGGAGCTGTTTTTT. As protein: CASSQGSRTSTGELFF.

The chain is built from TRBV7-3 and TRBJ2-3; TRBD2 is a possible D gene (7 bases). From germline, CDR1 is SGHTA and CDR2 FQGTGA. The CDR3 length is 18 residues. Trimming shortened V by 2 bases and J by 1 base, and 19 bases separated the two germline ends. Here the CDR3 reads CASSLEGGLVSRTDTQYF. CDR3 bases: TGTGCCAGCAGCTTAGAGGGGGGGCTAGTCTCCCGCACAGATACGCAGTATTTT.

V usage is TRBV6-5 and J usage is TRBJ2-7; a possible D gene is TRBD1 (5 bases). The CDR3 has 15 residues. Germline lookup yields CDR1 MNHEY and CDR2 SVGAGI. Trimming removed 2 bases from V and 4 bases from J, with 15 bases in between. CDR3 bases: TGTGCCAGCAGTTACCTTCGAGCAGGGCCTTACGAGCAGTACTTC. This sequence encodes CASSYLRAGPYEQYF.

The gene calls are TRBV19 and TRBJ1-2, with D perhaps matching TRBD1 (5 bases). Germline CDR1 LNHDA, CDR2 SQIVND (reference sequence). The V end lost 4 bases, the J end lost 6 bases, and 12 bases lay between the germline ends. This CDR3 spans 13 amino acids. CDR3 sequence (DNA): TGTGCCAGTAGTACGGCGGGACGCCATGGCTACACCTTC. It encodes CASSTAGRHGYTF.

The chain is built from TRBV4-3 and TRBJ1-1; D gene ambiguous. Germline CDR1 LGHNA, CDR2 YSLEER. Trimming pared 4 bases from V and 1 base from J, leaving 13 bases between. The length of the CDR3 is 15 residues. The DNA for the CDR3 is TGCGCCAGCAGCCCAATACTATCGGGGAACACTGAAGCTTTCTTT. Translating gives CASSPILSGNTEAFF.

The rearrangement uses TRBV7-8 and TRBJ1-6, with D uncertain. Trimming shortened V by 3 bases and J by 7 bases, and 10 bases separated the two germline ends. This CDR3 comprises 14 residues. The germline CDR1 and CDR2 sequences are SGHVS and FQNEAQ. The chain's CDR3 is CASSFESRNSPLHF. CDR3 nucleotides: TGTGCCAGCAGCTTCGAGTCGAGGAATTCACCCCTCCACTTT.

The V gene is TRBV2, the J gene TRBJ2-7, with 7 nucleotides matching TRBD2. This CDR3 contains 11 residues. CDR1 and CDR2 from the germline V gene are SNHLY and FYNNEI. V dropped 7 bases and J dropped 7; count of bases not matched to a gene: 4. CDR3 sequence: CASIRGGEQYF. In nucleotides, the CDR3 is TGTGCCAGCATACGGGGAGGGGAGCAGTACTTC. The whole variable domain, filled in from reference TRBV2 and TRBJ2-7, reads EPEVTQTPSHQVTQMGQEVILRCVPISNHLYFYWYRQILGQKVEFLVSFYNNEISEKSEIFDDQFSVERPDGSNFTLKIRSTKLEDSAMYFCASIRGGEQYFGPGTRLTVT.

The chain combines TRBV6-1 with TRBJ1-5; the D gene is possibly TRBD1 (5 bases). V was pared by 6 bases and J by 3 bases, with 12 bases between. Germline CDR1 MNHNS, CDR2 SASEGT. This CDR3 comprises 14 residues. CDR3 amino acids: CASRARDFNQPQHF. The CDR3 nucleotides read TGTGCCAGCAGGGCCAGGGATTTCAATCAGCCCCAGCATTTT.

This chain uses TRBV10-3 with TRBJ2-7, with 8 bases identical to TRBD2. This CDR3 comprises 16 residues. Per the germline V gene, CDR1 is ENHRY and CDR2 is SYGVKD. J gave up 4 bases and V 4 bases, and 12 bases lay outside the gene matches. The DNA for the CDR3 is TGTGCCATCAGTGGTACGAGCGGGAGAGGCAAGTACGAGCAGTACTTC. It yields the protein CAISGTSGRGKYEQYF.

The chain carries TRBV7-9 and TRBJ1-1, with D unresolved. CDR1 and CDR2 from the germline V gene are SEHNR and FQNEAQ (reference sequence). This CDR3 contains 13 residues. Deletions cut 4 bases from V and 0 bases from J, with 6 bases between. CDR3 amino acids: CASSSTMNTEAFF. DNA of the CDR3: TGTGCCAGCAGCTCCACAATGAACACTGAAGCTTTCTTT.

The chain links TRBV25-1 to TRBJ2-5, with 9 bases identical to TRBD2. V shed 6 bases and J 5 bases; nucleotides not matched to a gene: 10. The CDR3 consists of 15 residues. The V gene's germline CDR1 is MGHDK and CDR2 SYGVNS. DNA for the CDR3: TGTGCCAGCAGATCTAGTAGCGGGGGAGGGGAGACCCAGTACTTC. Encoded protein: CASRSSSGGGETQYF.

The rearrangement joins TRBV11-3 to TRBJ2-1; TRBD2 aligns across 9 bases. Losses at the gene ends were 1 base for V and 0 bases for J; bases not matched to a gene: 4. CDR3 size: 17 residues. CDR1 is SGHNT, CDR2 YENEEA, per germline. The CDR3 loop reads CASSLVGSGSSYNEQFF. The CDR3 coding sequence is TGTGCCAGCAGCTTAGTGGGTAGCGGGAGCTCCTACAATGAGCAGTTCTTC.

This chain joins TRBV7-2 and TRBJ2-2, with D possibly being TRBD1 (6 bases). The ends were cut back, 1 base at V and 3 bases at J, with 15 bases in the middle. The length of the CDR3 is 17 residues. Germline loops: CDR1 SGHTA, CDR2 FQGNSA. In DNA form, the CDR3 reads TGTGCCAGCAGCTTAGATTGGGGGCGCCCGGACACCGGGGAGCTGTTTTTT. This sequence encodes CASSLDWGRPDTGELFF.

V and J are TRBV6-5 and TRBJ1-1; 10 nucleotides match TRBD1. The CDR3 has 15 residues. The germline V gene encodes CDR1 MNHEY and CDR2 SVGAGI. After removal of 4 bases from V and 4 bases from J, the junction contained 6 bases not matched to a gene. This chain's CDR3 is CASSSRDRGITEAFF. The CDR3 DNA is TGTGCCAGCAGTTCCCGGGACAGGGGCATCACTGAAGCTTTCTTT.

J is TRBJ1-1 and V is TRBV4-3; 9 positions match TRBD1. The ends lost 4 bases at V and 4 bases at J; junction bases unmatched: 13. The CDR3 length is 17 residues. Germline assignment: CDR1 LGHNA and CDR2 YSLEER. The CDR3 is CASSPQGDRVLATEAFF. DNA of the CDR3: TGCGCCAGCAGCCCGCAAGGGGACAGGGTTCTTGCCACTGAAGCTTTCTTT.

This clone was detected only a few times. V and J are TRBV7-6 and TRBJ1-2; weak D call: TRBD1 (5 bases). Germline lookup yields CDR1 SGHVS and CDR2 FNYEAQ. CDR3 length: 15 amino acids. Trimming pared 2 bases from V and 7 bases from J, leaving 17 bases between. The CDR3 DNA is TGTGCCAGCAGCTTACTTTCAGCGGGGGTTAGTGGCTACACCTTC. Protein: CASSLLSAGVSGYTF.

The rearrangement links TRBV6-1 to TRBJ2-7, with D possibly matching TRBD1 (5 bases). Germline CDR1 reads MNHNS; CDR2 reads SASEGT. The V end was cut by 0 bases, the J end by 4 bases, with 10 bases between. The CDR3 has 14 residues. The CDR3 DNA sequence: TGTGCCAGCAGTGAAGCCCGGAAGGGGTACGAGCAGTACTTC. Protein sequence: CASSEARKGYEQYF.

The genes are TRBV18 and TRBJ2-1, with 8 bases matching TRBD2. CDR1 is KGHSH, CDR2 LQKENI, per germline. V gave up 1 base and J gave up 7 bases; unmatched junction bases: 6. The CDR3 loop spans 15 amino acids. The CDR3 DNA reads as TGTGCCAGCTCACCACAGCGGGGGCTTGAGAATGAGCAGTTCTTC. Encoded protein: CASSPQRGLENEQFF.

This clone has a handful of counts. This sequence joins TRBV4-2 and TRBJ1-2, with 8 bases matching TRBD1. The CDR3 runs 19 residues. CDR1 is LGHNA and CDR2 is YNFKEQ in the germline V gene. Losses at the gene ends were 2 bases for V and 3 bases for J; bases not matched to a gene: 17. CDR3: CASSQLIFVRDRTDYGYTF. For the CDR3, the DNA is TGTGCCAGCAGCCAATTAATATTCGTCCGGGACAGGACAGACTATGGCTACACCTTC.

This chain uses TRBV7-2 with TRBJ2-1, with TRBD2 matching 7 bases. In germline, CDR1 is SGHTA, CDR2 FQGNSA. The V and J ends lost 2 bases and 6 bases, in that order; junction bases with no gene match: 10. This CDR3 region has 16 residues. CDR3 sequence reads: CASSLYATSPVNEQFF. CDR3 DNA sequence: TGTGCCAGCAGCTTATATGCGACTAGCCCTGTCAATGAGCAGTTCTTC.